Below, 9 T cell receptor beta chains from the same sample are listed, as sequenced in a study of vaccination and CD4 T cells after COVID-19. Their specific antigens are unknown. Scientists ran DNA taken from cultured CD4+ T cells through the Oncomine TCR Beta short-read assay for sequencing. TCRdb analysed the PCR reads with MiXCR anew, one entry per CDR3 protein. The sample includes under 15,000 distinct CDR3 sequences, 45% to 55% of them seen just once. As to treatment: roughly ten-day PBMC culture with coronavirus spike peptide pools or control peptides (ViraFEST assay). The material was cultured CD4+ T cells from blood, obtained after SARS-CoV-2 vaccination. The source of these receptors is a human donor with COVID-19.

This sequence joins TRBV20-1 and TRBJ1-2; 7 bases map to TRBD1. The CDR3 extends over 14 amino acids. Germline V gene lookup returns CDR1 DFQATT and CDR2 SNEGSKA (reference sequence). J was trimmed by 2 bases and V by 5 bases; bases with no gene match: 8. CDR3 in DNA: TGCAGTGCTGAAAAGGGACAGAGAAACTATGGCTACACCTTC. It encodes CSAEKGQRNYGYTF.

This chain uses TRBV27 with TRBJ1-1; TRBD1 is a possible D gene (6 bases). The CDR3 length is 15 residues. Germline-derived CDR1 and CDR2 are MNHEY and SMNVEV (reference sequence). Trimming pared 0 bases from V and 0 bases from J, leaving 8 bases between. Here the CDR3 DNA reads TGTGCCAGCAGTTTATCATCAGGGGTGAACACTGAAGCTTTCTTT. It specifies CASSLSSGVNTEAFF.

The gene calls are TRBV7-8 and TRBJ2-7, with no clear D. Trimming removed 1 base at V and 5 bases at J, with 3 bases between. The CDR3 has 11 amino acids. Germline assignment: CDR1 SGHVS and CDR2 FQNEAQ. The CDR3 nucleotides are TGTGCCAGCAGCTTAGTTCACGAGCAGTACTTC. This gives the protein CASSLVHEQYF.

The rearrangement uses TRBV14 and TRBJ2-5; 7 bases fit TRBD2. Per the germline V gene, CDR1 is SGHDN and CDR2 is FVKESK. V was clipped by 1 base and J by 7 bases; unmatched bases: 6. CDR3 length: 14 residues. The CDR3 coding sequence is TGTGCCAGCAGCCAAGTGGGGGGGTCGGGGACCCAGTACTTC. Translation gives CASSQVGGSGTQYF.

V and J are TRBV21-1 and TRBJ2-7. TRBV21-1 is marked as a pseudogene. The CDR3 consists of 15 residues. The chain's CDR3 is CASSKVGPQGYEQYF. The DNA for the CDR3 is TGTGCCAGCAGCAAAGTCGGACCCCAAGGATACGAGCAGTACTTC.

This clonotype was seen once. The CDR3 is CSALLGRVYEQYF. DNA of the CDR3: TGCAGTGCCCTTTTGGGCCGCGTCTACGAGCAGTACTTC. This chain uses TRBV20-1 with TRBJ2-7; D is unclear. The germline V and J ends were trimmed by 6 bases and 3 bases, with 15 bases remaining between them. The V gene's germline CDR1 is DFQATT and CDR2 SNEGSKA (reference sequence). This CDR3 is 13 amino acids long.

This clonotype occurred a few times. The genes are TRBV20-1 and TRBJ2-5; the match to TRBD1 covers 8 bases. This CDR3 contains 19 residues. Losses at the gene ends were 5 bases for V and 1 base for J; bases not matched to a gene: 21. The germline V gene has CDR1 DFQATT and CDR2 SNEGSKA (reference sequence). CDR3 bases: TGCAGTGCTCGAAAGTGGACAGGGACAATCGGGCGCCTCCAAGAGACCCAGTACTTC. Its protein is CSARKWTGTIGRLQETQYF.

The chain couples TRBV5-4 to TRBJ1-6; TRBD1 matches 7 bases. Trimming removed 0 bases from V and 9 bases from J; junction bases left unmatched: 6. The CDR3 has 15 amino acids. The germline V gene has CDR1 SGHNT and CDR2 YYREEE (reference sequence). DNA of the CDR3: TGTGCCAGCAGCTTGGATACAGGGGTAGGTTCACCCCTCCACTTT. It encodes CASSLDTGVGSPLHF.

The chain joins TRBV7-9 to TRBJ1-5; D perhaps matches TRBD1 (5 bases). CDR3 length: 13 residues. Trimming took 10 bases from V and 0 from J, leaving 10 bases between them. Germline-derived CDR1 and CDR2 are SEHNR and FQNEAQ (reference sequence). Here the CDR3 reads CATQGYSNQPQHF. CDR3 coding DNA: TGTGCCACCCAGGGATATAGCAATCAGCCCCAGCATTTT.